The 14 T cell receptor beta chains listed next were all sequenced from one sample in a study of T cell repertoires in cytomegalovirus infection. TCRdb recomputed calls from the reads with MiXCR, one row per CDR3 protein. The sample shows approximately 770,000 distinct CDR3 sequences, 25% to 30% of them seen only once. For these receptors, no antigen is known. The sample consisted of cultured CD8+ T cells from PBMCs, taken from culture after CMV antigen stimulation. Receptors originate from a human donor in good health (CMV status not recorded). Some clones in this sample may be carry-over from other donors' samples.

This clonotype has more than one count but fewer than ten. The CDR3 protein is CASSIDPRGQGASTGELFF. The CDR3 DNA reads as TGTGCCAGTAGTATAGATCCCCGAGGACAGGGGGCGAGCACCGGGGAGCTGTTTTTT. The chain combines TRBV19 with TRBJ2-2; 11 bases are shared with TRBD1. Trimming took 0 bases from V and 4 from J; bases not matched to a gene: 10. Looked up from germline, CDR1 is LNHDA and CDR2 is SQIVND (reference sequence). The CDR3 totals 19 residues.

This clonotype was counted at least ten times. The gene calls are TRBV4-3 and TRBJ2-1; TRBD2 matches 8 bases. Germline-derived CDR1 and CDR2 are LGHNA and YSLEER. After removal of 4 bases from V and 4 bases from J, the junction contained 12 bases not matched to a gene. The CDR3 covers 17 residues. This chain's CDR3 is CASSRSGGGALYNEQFF. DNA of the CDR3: TGCGCCAGCAGCCGCTCGGGGGGGGGGGCCTTATACAATGAGCAGTTCTTC.

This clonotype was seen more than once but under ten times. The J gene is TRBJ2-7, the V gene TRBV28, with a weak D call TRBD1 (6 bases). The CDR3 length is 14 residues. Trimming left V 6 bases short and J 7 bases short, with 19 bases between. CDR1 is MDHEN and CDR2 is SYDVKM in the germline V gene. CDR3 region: CASRMTGILGEQYV. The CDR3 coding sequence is TGTGCCAGCAGAATGACAGGAATATTAGGGGAGCAGTACGTC.

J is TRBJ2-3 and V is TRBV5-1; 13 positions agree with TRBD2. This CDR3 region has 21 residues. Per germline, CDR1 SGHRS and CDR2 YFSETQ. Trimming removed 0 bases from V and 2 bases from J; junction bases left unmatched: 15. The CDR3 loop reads CASSLVLGLGLAGTNTDTQYF. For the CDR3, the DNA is TGCGCCAGCAGCTTGGTCCTAGGGCTGGGACTAGCGGGGACCAACACAGATACGCAGTATTTT.

The CDR3 here is CASSIQATTGNTIYF. In DNA, the CDR3 is TGTGCCAGTAGTATACAGGCGACTACTGGAAACACCATATATTTT. This sequence joins TRBV19 and TRBJ1-3; no clear D gene. V shed 2 bases and J shed 2 bases, with 10 bases lying between them. Per the germline V gene, CDR1 is LNHDA and CDR2 is SQIVND (reference sequence). The CDR3 sequence is 15 residues long.

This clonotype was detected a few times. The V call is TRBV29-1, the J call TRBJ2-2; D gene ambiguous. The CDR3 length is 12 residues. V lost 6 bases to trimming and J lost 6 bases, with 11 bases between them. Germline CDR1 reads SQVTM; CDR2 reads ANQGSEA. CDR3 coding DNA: TGCAGCGTAGACCGCGGTGCCGGGGAGCTGTTTTTT. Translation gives CSVDRGAGELFF.

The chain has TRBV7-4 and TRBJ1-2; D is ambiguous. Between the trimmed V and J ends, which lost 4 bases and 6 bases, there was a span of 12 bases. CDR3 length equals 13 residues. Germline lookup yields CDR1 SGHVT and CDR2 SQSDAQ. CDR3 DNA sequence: TGTGCCAGCAGCTCCCGGTACGCGGATGGCTACACCTTC. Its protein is CASSSRYADGYTF. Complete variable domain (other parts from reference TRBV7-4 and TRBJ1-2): GAGVSQSPRYKVAKRGRDVALRCDSISGHVTLYWYRQTLGQGSEVLTYSQSDAQRDKSGRPSGRFSAERPERSVSTLKIQRTEQGDSAVYLCASSSRYADGYTFGSGTRLTVV.

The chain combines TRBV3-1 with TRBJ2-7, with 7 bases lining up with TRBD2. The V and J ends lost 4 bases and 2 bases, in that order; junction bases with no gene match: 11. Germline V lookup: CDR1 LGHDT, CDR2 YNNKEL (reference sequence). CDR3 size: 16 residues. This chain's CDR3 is CASSPSWEGSTYEQYF. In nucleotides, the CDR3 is TGTGCCAGCAGCCCCTCGTGGGAGGGGAGTACCTACGAGCAGTACTTC.

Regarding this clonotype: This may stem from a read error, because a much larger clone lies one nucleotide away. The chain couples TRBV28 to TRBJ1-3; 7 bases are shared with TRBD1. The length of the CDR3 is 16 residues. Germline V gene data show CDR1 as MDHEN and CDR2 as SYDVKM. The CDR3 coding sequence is TGTACCAGCAGTATAACCGGGACAGCCATTGGAAACACCATATATTTT. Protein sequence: CTSSITGTAIGNTIYF.

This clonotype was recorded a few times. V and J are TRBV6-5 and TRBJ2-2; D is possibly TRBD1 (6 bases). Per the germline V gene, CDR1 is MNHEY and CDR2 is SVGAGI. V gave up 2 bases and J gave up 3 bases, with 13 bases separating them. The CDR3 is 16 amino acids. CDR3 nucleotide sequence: TGTGCCAGCAGTTACCACCGGGACACTTACACCGGGGAGCTGTTTTTT. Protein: CASSYHRDTYTGELFF.

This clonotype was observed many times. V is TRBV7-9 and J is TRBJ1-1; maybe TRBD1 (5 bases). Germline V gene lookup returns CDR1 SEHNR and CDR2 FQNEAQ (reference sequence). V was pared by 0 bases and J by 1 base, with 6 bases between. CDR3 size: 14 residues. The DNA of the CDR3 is TGTGCCAGCAGCTTAGCCAGGGAGAACACTGAAGCTTTCTTT. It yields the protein CASSLARENTEAFF.

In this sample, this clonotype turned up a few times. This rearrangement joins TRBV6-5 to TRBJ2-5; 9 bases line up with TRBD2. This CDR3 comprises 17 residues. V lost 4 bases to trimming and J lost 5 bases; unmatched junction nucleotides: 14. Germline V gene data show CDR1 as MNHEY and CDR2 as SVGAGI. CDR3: CASSFRLAETIDETQYF. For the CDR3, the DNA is TGTGCCAGCAGTTTTCGACTAGCGGAAACAATTGATGAGACCCAGTACTTC.

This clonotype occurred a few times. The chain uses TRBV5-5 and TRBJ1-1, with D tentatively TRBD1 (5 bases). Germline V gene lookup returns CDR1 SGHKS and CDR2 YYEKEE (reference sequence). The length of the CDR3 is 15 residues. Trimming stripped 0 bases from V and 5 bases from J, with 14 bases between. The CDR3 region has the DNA TGTGCCAGCAGCTTGGCCTTCTGGGGGAGGACTGAAGCTTTCTTT. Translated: CASSLAFWGRTEAFF.

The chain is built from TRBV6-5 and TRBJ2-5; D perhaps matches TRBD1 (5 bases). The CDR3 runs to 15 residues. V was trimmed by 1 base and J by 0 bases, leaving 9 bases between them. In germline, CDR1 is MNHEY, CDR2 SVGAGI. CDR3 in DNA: TGTGCCAGCAGTTACTACTCAGGGAACCAAGAGACCCAGTACTTC. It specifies CASSYYSGNQETQYF.